Sequencing of this T cell receptor beta chain was carried out in a study of T cell changes during pregnancy in multiple sclerosis. TCRdb's table, derived via immunoSEQ multiplex PCR, lists solely in-frame clones and lacks some. The sample contains 85,000 to 100,000 clones, almost 95% of which appear only once. V lost 1 base to trimming and J lost 8 bases, with 8 bases between them. The CDR3 loop spans 12 amino acids. Germline V gene sequence: CDR1 SGHTA, CDR2 FQGNSA. V usage is TRBV7-2 and J usage is TRBJ1-2; D not resolved. Source: peripheral blood, taken in the first trimester of pregnancy. The receptor was derived from a female donor with multiple sclerosis, enrolled in a pregnancy study. Written as DNA, the CDR3 is TGTGCCAGCAGCTTAGGGCCGAGGGGCTACACCTTC. It is translated as CASSLGPRGYTF.